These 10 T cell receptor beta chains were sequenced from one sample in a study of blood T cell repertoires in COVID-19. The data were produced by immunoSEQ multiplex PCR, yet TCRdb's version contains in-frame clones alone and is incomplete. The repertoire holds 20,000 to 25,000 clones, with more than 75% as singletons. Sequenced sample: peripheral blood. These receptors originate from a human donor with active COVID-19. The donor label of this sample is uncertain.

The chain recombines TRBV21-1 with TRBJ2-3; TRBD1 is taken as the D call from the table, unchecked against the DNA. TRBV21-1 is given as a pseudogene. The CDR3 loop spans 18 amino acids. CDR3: CASSARDRAKGGTDTQYF. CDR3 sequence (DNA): TGTGCCAGCAGCGCCCGGGACAGGGCCAAGGGTGGGACAGATACGCAGTATTTT.

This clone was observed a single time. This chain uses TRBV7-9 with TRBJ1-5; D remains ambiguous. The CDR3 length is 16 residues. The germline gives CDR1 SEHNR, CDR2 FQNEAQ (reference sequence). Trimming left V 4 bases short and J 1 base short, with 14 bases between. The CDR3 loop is CASSSTNPGSNQPQHF. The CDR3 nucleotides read TGTGCCAGCAGCTCGACAAACCCGGGGAGCAATCAGCCCCAGCATTTT.

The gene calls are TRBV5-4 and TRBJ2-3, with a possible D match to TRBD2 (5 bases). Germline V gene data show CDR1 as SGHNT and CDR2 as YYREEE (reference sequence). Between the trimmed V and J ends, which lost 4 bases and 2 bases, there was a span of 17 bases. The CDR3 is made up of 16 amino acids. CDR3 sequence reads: CASSGGSLALTDTQYF. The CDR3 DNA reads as TGTGCCAGCAGCGGAGGTAGCCTAGCCCTCACAGATACGCAGTATTTT. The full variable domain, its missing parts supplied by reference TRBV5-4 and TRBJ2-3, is ETGVTQSPTHLIKTRGQQVTLRCSSQSGHNTVSWYQQALGQGPQFIFQYYREEENGRGNFPPRFSGLQFPNYSSELNVNALELDDSALYLCASSGGSLALTDTQYFGPGTRLTVL.

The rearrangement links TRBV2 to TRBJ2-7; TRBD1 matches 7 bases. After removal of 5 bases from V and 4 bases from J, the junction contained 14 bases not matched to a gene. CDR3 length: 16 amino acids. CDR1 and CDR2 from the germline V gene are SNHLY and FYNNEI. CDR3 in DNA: TGTGCCAGCAGTTCAGGGTGGACAGGCGCACGGTACGAGCAGTACTTC. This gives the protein CASSSGWTGARYEQYF.

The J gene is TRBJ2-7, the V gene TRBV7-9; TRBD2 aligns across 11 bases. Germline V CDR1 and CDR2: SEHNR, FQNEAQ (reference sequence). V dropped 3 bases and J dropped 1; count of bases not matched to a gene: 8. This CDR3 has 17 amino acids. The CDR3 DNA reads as TGTGCCAGCAGCTTTGTAATAGCGGGAGGGCCTTCCTACGAGCAGTACTTC. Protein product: CASSFVIAGGPSYEQYF.

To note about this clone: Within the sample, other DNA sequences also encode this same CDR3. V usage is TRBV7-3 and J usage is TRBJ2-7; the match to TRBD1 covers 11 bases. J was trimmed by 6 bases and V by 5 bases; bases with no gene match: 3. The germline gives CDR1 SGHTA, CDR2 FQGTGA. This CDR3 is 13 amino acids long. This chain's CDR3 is CASSPGTGGEQYF. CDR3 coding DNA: TGTGCCAGCAGCCCCGGGACAGGGGGCGAGCAGTACTTC.

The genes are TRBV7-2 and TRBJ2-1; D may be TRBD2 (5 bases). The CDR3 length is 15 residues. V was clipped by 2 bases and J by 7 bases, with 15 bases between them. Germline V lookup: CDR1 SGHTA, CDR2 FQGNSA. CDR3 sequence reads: CASSLWAGVQNEQFF. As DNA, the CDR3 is TGTGCCAGCAGCTTATGGGCGGGTGTACAGAATGAGCAGTTCTTC.

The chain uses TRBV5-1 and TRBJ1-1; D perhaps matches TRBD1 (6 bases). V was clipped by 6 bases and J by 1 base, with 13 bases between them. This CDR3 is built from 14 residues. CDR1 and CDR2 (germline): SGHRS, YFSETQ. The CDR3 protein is CASIDRSSNTEAFF. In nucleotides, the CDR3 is TGCGCCAGCATTGACAGGAGCTCGAACACTGAAGCTTTCTTT.

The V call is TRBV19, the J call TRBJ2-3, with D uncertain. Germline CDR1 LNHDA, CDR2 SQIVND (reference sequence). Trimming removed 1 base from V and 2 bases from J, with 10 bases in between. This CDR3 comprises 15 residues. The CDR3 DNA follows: TGTGCCAGTAGTATAGGGGCAGCCTACACAGATACGCAGTATTTT. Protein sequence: CASSIGAAYTDTQYF. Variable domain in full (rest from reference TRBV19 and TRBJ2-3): DGGITQSPKYLFRKEGQNVTLSCEQNLNHDAMYWYRQDPGQGLRLIYYSQIVNDFQKGDIAEGYSVSREKKESFPLTVTSAQKNPTAFYLCASSIGAAYTDTQYFGPGTRLTVL.

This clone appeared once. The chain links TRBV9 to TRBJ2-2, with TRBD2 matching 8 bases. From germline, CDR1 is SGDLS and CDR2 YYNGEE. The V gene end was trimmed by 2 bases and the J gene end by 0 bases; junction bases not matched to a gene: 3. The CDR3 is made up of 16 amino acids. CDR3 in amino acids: CASSVRLATNTGELFF. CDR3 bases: TGTGCCAGCAGCGTCAGACTAGCGACGAACACCGGGGAGCTGTTTTTT.